This is a list of T cell receptor beta chains from one sample in a study of tumour-infiltrating T cells in Burkitt lymphoma. Sequenced by immunoSEQ multiplex PCR; TCRdb stores in-frame clones only, minus some. The sample carries roughly 9,200 clones, 62% recorded once. The material sequenced was tumor tissue. Receptor source: a human donor with diffuse large B-cell lymphoma. The CDR3 runs from the conserved cysteine through the conserved F or W. Fields, in order: CDR3 DNA, CDR3 protein, clone size, J gene, D gene, V gene. A D gene is named only where the DNA matches it firmly. Part of the rows lack a size; the others show once, few, many or a class for expanded clones.

cdr3_nt: TGTGCCAGCAGCGTAGATCTGACAGGGGGGAACACCATATATTTT
cdr3_aa: CASSVDLTGGNTIYF
clone_size: few
j_call: TRBJ1-3
d_call: TRBD1
v_call: TRBV9

cdr3_nt: TGCGCCAGCAGCCAAGTGGGCTACAGGGGCGATCAGCCCCAGCATTTT
cdr3_aa: CASSQVGYRGDQPQHF
clone_size: -
j_call: TRBJ1-5
d_call: TRBD1
v_call: TRBV4-1

cdr3_nt: TGTGCCAGCAGCCAAGAAAGGGTTTTGTACGAGCAGTACTTC
cdr3_aa: CASSQERVLYEQYF
clone_size: -
j_call: TRBJ2-7
d_call: -
v_call: TRBV4-2

cdr3_nt: TGTGCCAGCAGCGTAGAAACGAACACTGAAGCTTTCTTT
cdr3_aa: CASSVETNTEAFF
clone_size: -
j_call: TRBJ1-1
d_call: -
v_call: TRBV9

cdr3_nt: TGCGCCAGCAGCTTGGACCGCGGCTCCTACGAGCAGTACTTC
cdr3_aa: CASSLDRGSYEQYF
clone_size: -
j_call: TRBJ2-7
d_call: -
v_call: TRBV5-1

cdr3_nt: TGTGCCAGCAGCCGCCCGGGGGACACTGAAGCTTTCTTT
cdr3_aa: CASSRPGDTEAFF
clone_size: medium-sized
j_call: TRBJ1-1
d_call: -
v_call: TRBV5-5

cdr3_nt: TGTGCCAGTGGGACCACAGGGGGTAGCAATCAGCCCCAGCATTTT
cdr3_aa: CASGTTGGSNQPQHF
clone_size: -
j_call: TRBJ1-5
d_call: TRBD1
v_call: TRBV19

cdr3_nt: TGCGCCAGCAGCCCGGACGGAGCGGGCAACAATGGCTACACCTTC
cdr3_aa: CASSPDGAGNNGYTF
clone_size: -
j_call: TRBJ1-2
d_call: -
v_call: TRBV5-1

cdr3_nt: TGTGCCAGTAGTACCGGACTTGGCTATGGCTACACCTTC
cdr3_aa: CASSTGLGYGYTF
clone_size: -
j_call: TRBJ1-2
d_call: -
v_call: TRBV19

cdr3_nt: TGTGCCAGCAGTGAACGGACAGGGTCTAACCAGCCCCAGCATTTT
cdr3_aa: CASSERTGSNQPQHF
clone_size: -
j_call: TRBJ1-5
d_call: TRBD1
v_call: TRBV2

cdr3_nt: TGCGCCAGCAGCTTTCAGGGAGCGGACACCGGGGAGCTGTTTTTT
cdr3_aa: CASSFQGADTGELFF
clone_size: -
j_call: TRBJ2-2
d_call: -
v_call: TRBV5-1

cdr3_nt: TGCGCCAGCAGCCAAGACAGCAGGCCCCGGGTCGCCTACAATGAGCAGTTCTTC
cdr3_aa: CASSQDSRPRVAYNEQFF
clone_size: -
j_call: TRBJ2-1
d_call: -
v_call: TRBV4-1

cdr3_nt: TGTGCCAGCTCACCAGGAGGGATTGACACTGAAGCTTTCTTT
cdr3_aa: CASSPGGIDTEAFF
clone_size: -
j_call: TRBJ1-1
d_call: -
v_call: TRBV18

cdr3_nt: TGCGCCAGCAGCTTTGGACAGGGGTTAACTAATGAAAAACTGTTTTTT
cdr3_aa: CASSFGQGLTNEKLFF
clone_size: once
j_call: TRBJ1-4
d_call: TRBD1
v_call: TRBV5-1

cdr3_nt: TGTGCCAGCAGCGAAGGGGGAACCCAGCCCCAGCATTTT
cdr3_aa: CASSEGGTQPQHF
clone_size: -
j_call: TRBJ1-5
d_call: -
v_call: TRBV7-6

cdr3_nt: TGTGCCTGGGGTAGCCGTGAGCAGTTCTTC
cdr3_aa: CAWGSREQFF
clone_size: few
j_call: TRBJ2-1
d_call: -
v_call: TRBV30

cdr3_nt: TGTGCCAGCAGCCGGACAGGGTCTGATCAGTCCCAGCATTTT
cdr3_aa: CASSRTGSDQSQHF
clone_size: few
j_call: TRBJ1-5
d_call: TRBD1
v_call: TRBV5-4

cdr3_nt: TGTGCCACCAGCAGCCTGAAGAACTTCTATGGCTACACCTTC
cdr3_aa: CATSSLKNFYGYTF
clone_size: -
j_call: TRBJ1-2
d_call: -
v_call: TRBV15

cdr3_nt: TGTGCCAGCGGGGGATATGGGGGTATAACCTACGAGCAGTACTTC
cdr3_aa: CASGGYGGITYEQYF
clone_size: -
j_call: TRBJ2-7
d_call: -
v_call: TRBV6-1

cdr3_nt: TGTGCCAGCAGTTTATCAGGATCTCCGGGGGCCAACGTCCTGACTTTC
cdr3_aa: CASSLSGSPGANVLTF
clone_size: -
j_call: TRBJ2-6
d_call: -
v_call: TRBV27

cdr3_nt: TGTGCCAGCGATCGGGGATCTGAAGCTTTCTTT
cdr3_aa: CASDRGSEAFF
clone_size: -
j_call: TRBJ1-1
d_call: -
v_call: TRBV6-1

cdr3_nt: TGCGCCAGCAGTGTCGAAAGGTCTTCCTACGAGCAGTACTTC
cdr3_aa: CASSVERSSYEQYF
clone_size: -
j_call: TRBJ2-7
d_call: -
v_call: TRBV10-2

cdr3_nt: TGTGCCAGCAGCCTCGGGCAGACGATTAATGAAAAACTGTTTTTT
cdr3_aa: CASSLGQTINEKLFF
clone_size: -
j_call: TRBJ1-4
d_call: -
v_call: TRBV5-6

cdr3_nt: TGTGCCAGCAGTGCTGGGTGGGGCTCCTATAATTCACCCCTCCACTTT
cdr3_aa: CASSAGWGSYNSPLHF
clone_size: -
j_call: TRBJ1-6
d_call: -
v_call: TRBV6-1

cdr3_nt: TGTGCCTGGGGACAGGGGGCCTATGGCTACACCTTC
cdr3_aa: CAWGQGAYGYTF
clone_size: -
j_call: TRBJ1-2
d_call: TRBD1
v_call: TRBV7-9

cdr3_nt: TGTGCCAGCAATAGACAGGGGGCGCGGGGTTCACCCCTCCACTTT
cdr3_aa: CASNRQGARGSPLHF
clone_size: -
j_call: TRBJ1-6
d_call: TRBD1
v_call: TRBV6-6

cdr3_nt: TGTGCCAGCAGTTTTGGGGACAGGGGACCGGGGTTTGATGGCTACACCTTC
cdr3_aa: CASSFGDRGPGFDGYTF
clone_size: -
j_call: TRBJ1-2
d_call: TRBD1
v_call: TRBV28

cdr3_nt: TGTGCCAGCAGCTCCTACGGGGGGCTGAACACCGGGGAGCTGTTTTTT
cdr3_aa: CASSSYGGLNTGELFF
clone_size: few
j_call: TRBJ2-2
d_call: -
v_call: TRBV11-3

cdr3_nt: TGCGCCAGCAGCTCGGGGGGACGACAGGGCGGCTACGAGCAGTACTTC
cdr3_aa: CASSSGGRQGGYEQYF
clone_size: -
j_call: TRBJ2-7
d_call: -
v_call: TRBV5-1

cdr3_nt: TGTGCCAGCGGTGGGCAGGGGATCACTGAAGCTTTCTTT
cdr3_aa: CASGGQGITEAFF
clone_size: -
j_call: TRBJ1-1
d_call: -
v_call: TRBV2

cdr3_nt: TGCGCCAGCAGCCAGGGGGTGCGATCCTCTGGAAACACCATATATTTT
cdr3_aa: CASSQGVRSSGNTIYF
clone_size: -
j_call: TRBJ1-3
d_call: -
v_call: TRBV4-1

cdr3_nt: TGTGCCAGTAGTACTGGGACAGGGTTCCACGAGCAGTACTTC
cdr3_aa: CASSTGTGFHEQYF
clone_size: -
j_call: TRBJ2-7
d_call: TRBD1
v_call: TRBV19

cdr3_nt: TGTGCCAGTAGTTCGACAGGGGGGGATAGCAATCAGCCCCAGCATTTT
cdr3_aa: CASSSTGGDSNQPQHF
clone_size: -
j_call: TRBJ1-5
d_call: TRBD1
v_call: TRBV19

cdr3_nt: TGTGCCAGCAGTTTAGCTAGCGGGGGGGCAGATACGCAGTATTTT
cdr3_aa: CASSLASGGADTQYF
clone_size: -
j_call: TRBJ2-3
d_call: TRBD2
v_call: TRBV27

cdr3_nt: TGTGCCTGGGAAGCCGGGACAGGGCCAGCCTACGAGCAGTACTTC
cdr3_aa: CAWEAGTGPAYEQYF
clone_size: -
j_call: TRBJ2-7
d_call: TRBD1
v_call: TRBV30

cdr3_nt: TGCGCCAGCAGTGAACAGGGGCTCTACGAGCAGTACTTC
cdr3_aa: CASSEQGLYEQYF
clone_size: few
j_call: TRBJ2-7
d_call: TRBD1
v_call: TRBV5-1

cdr3_nt: TGTGCCAGTCAACGGGGAAACACCATATATTTT
cdr3_aa: CASQRGNTIYF
clone_size: -
j_call: TRBJ1-3
d_call: -
v_call: TRBV7-2

cdr3_nt: TGTGCCAGCAGTTACGGAGGACAGGGGTATACTGAAGCTTTCTTT
cdr3_aa: CASSYGGQGYTEAFF
clone_size: medium-sized
j_call: TRBJ1-1
d_call: TRBD1
v_call: TRBV6-5

cdr3_nt: TGTGCCAGCAGTGAAGCGCTTTTTACTCTCGGGACCGAGGACACTGAAGCTTTCTTT
cdr3_aa: CASSEALFTLGTEDTEAFF
clone_size: -
j_call: TRBJ1-1
d_call: -
v_call: TRBV6-1

cdr3_nt: TGCGCCAGCAGAGCGGGACAGAGCTCCTACAATGAGCAGTTCTTC
cdr3_aa: CASRAGQSSYNEQFF
clone_size: -
j_call: TRBJ2-1
d_call: -
v_call: TRBV5-1

cdr3_nt: TGTGCCAGCAGTTCCCAACCCCGGGACAGGGTACTCTTC
cdr3_aa: CASSSQPRDRVLF
clone_size: -
j_call: TRBJ2-1
d_call: TRBD1
v_call: TRBV6-6

cdr3_nt: TGTGCCAGCTCACTTACAGGGAACACTGAAGCTTTCTTT
cdr3_aa: CASSLTGNTEAFF
clone_size: -
j_call: TRBJ1-1
d_call: -
v_call: TRBV18

cdr3_nt: TGTGCCAGCAGCTTAGGGACAGGCGGCTTCTATGGCTACACCTTC
cdr3_aa: CASSLGTGGFYGYTF
clone_size: once
j_call: TRBJ1-2
d_call: TRBD1
v_call: TRBV7-2